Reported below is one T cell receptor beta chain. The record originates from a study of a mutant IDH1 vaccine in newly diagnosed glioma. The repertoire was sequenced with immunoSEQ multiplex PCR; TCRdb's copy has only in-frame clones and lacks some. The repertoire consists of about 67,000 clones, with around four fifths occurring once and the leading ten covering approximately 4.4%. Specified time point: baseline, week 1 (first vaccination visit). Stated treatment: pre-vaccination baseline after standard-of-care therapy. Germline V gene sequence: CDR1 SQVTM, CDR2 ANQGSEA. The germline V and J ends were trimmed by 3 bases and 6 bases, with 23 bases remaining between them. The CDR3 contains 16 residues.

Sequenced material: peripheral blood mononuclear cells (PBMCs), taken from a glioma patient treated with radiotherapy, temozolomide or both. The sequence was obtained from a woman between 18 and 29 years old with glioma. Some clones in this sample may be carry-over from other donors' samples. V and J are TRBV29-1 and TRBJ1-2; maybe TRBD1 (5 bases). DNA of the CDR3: TGCAGCGTTGATGGTGACAGATTCCCTTTGAGGAATGGCTACACCTTC. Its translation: CSVDGDRFPLRNGYTF.